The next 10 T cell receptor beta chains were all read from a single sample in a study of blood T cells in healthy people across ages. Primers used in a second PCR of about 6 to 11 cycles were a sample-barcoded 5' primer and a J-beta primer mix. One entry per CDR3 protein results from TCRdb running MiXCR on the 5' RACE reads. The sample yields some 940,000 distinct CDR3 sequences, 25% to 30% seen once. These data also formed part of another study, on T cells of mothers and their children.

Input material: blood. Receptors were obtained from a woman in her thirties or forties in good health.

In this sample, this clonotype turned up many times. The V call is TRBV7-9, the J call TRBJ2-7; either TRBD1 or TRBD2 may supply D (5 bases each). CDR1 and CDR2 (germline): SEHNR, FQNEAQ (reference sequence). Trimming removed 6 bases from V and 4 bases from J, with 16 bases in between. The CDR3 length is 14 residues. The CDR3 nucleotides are TGTGCCAGCAGTTACCCCGGGACCCCTTACGAGCAGTACTTC. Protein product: CASSYPGTPYEQYF.

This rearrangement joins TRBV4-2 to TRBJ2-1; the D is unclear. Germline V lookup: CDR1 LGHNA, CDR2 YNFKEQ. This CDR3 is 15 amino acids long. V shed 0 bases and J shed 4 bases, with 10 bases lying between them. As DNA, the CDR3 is TGTGCCAGCAGCCAAGATCTGAACGGTTACAATGAGCAGTTCTTC. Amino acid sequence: CASSQDLNGYNEQFF.

The CDR3 DNA reads as TGTGCCAGCAGCTGGGACAGGGCCTCCTATAATTCACCCCTCCACTTT. Its translation is CASSWDRASYNSPLHF. The rearrangement links TRBV7-2 to TRBJ1-6, with 9 bases that match TRBD1. V gave up 4 bases and J gave up 0 bases; unmatched junction bases: 1. The germline V gene has CDR1 SGHTA and CDR2 FQGNSA. The CDR3 sequence is 16 residues long.

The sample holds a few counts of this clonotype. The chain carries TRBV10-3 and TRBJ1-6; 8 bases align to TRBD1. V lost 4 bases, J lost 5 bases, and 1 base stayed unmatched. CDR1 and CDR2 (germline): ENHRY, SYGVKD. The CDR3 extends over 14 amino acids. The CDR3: CAISGGQDNSPLHF. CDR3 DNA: TGTGCCATCAGTGGGGGACAGGATAATTCACCCCTCCACTTT.

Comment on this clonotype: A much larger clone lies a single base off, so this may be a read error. CDR3 protein: CASSLTGTGLYNEQYF. The CDR3 coding sequence is TGTGCCAGCAGCCTTACCGGGACAGGGCTATACAATGAGCAGTACTTC. The chain is built from TRBV14 and TRBJ2-1, with 9 bases identical to TRBD1. The J call is in doubt because the DNA end fits TRBJ2-7 better. CDR1 is SGHDN, CDR2 FVKESK, per germline. The CDR3 is 16 residues long.

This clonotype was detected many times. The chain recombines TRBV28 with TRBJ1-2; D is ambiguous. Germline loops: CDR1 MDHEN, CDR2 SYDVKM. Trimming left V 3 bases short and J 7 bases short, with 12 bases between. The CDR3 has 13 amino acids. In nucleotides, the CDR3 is TGTGCCAGCAGTTTGGACGGGATGGGTGGCTACACCTTC. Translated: CASSLDGMGGYTF.

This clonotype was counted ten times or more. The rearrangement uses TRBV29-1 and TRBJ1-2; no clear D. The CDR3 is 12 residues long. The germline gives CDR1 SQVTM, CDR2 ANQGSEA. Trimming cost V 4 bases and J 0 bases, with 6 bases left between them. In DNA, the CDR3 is TGCAGCGTTGGCACAGCTAACTATGGCTACACCTTC. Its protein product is CSVGTANYGYTF.

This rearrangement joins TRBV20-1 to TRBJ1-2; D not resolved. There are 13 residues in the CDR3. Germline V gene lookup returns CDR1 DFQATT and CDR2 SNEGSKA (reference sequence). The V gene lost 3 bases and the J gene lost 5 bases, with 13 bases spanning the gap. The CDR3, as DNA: TGCAGTGCTAGCCACGGAGACCTTTATGGCTACACCTTC. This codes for CSASHGDLYGYTF.

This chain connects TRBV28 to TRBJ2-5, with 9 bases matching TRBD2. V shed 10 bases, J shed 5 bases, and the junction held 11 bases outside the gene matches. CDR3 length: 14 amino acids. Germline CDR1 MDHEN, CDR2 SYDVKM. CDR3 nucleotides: TGTGCCATCCAAACCCTAGCGGGGAGGGAGACCCAGTACTTC. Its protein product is CAIQTLAGRETQYF.

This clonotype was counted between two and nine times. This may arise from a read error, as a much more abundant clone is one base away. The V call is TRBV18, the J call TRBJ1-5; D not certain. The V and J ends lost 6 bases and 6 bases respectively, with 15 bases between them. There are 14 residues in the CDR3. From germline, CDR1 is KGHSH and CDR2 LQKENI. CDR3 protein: CASSTIAVCQPQHF. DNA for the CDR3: TGTGCCAGCTCCACCATCGCCGTATGTCAGCCCCAGCATTTT. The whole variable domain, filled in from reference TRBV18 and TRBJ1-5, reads NAGVMQNPRHLVRRRGQEARLRCSPMKGHSHVYWYRQLPEEGLKFMVYLQKENIIDESGMPKERFSAEFPKEGPSILRIQQVVRGDSAAYFCASSTIAVCQPQHFGDGTRLSIL.